Each of the 32 T cell receptor beta chains below was sequenced from the same sample in a study of cytomegalovirus exposure and HLA in healthy donors. PCR employed 60 Vbeta and 13 Jbeta primers. The assay was immunoSEQ multiplex PCR, and TCRdb's table has in-frame clones only and misses some. The sample has 100,000 to 150,000 clones, under 85% seen once; the top ten hold 9% to 9.5%. The material sequenced was PBMCs. These receptors all come from a woman between 45 and 65 years old in good health and CMV-seropositive.

The gene calls are TRBV5-1 and TRBJ1-2, with D hard to call. Germline V gene sequence: CDR1 SGHRS, CDR2 YFSETQ. Trimming removed 2 bases at V and 4 bases at J, with 15 bases between. This CDR3 is 15 amino acids long. The DNA of the CDR3 is TGCGCCAGCAGCTTTCGAGACGGAGAGTTCTATGGCTACACCTTC. It encodes CASSFRDGEFYGYTF. The whole variable domain, filled in from reference TRBV5-1 and TRBJ1-2, reads KAGVTQTPRYLIKTRGQQVTLSCSPISGHRSVSWYQQTPGQGLQFLFEYFSETQRNKGNFPGRFSGRQFSNSRSEMNVSTLELGDSALYLCASSFRDGEFYGYTFGSGTRLTVV.

The V gene is TRBV30, the J gene TRBJ2-7, with D tentatively TRBD1 (5 bases). The CDR3 length is 11 residues. Trimming removed 5 bases from V and 2 bases from J, with 7 bases in between. Germline V gives CDR1 GTSNPN, CDR2 SVGIG (reference sequence). The CDR3 coding sequence is TGTGCCTGGGCACAGGCCTACGAGCAGTACTTC. Translating gives CAWAQAYEQYF.

This sequence joins TRBV9 and TRBJ2-3, with TRBD1 as a possible D gene (5 bases). Per the germline V gene, CDR1 is SGDLS and CDR2 is YYNGEE. CDR3 length: 14 amino acids. The V end lost 4 bases, the J end lost 3 bases, and 12 bases lay between the germline ends. In DNA, the CDR3 is TGTGCCAGCAGCAAAGGGGCGGCAACAGATACGCAGTATTTT. Encoded protein: CASSKGAATDTQYF.

The J gene is TRBJ2-7, the V gene TRBV23-1; 7 nucleotides align to TRBD1. TRBV23-1 carries the ORF label, with uncertain function. Trimming took 0 bases from V and 6 from J; bases not matched to a gene: 20. The CDR3 is made up of 19 amino acids. CDR3 loop: CASSQSELRDRSPEVEQYF. CDR3 sequence (DNA): TGCGCCAGCAGTCAATCAGAATTAAGGGACAGATCCCCTGAAGTCGAGCAGTACTTC.

V is TRBV4-3 and J is TRBJ1-2, with D perhaps matching TRBD1 (5 bases). The CDR3 is made up of 13 amino acids. V was shortened by 0 bases and J by 4 bases, with 6 bases between the two germline ends. The germline CDR1 and CDR2 sequences are LGHNA and YSLEER. The CDR3 protein is CASSQDQGYGYTF. CDR3 sequence (DNA): TGCGCCAGCAGCCAAGATCAGGGCTATGGCTACACCTTC.

The CDR3 bases are TGTGCCAGCAGCTTAGTCCAGGGGGCGCGGGAGACCCAGTACTTC. Translated, it gives CASSLVQGARETQYF. The chain joins TRBV11-2 to TRBJ2-5; 8 bases are a match to TRBD1. The CDR3 spans 15 residues. Germline trimming cut 1 base from V and 5 bases from J; bases unmatched to any gene: 6. Germline lookup yields CDR1 SGHAT and CDR2 FQNNGV.

The chain employs TRBV30 and TRBJ1-1; D remains ambiguous. The ends were cut back, 7 bases at V and 4 bases at J, with 13 bases in the middle. The CDR3 has 12 amino acids. Germline CDR1 reads GTSNPN; CDR2 reads SVGIG (reference sequence). The CDR3 DNA reads TGTGCCTTCTCCGGGAGCGGCACTGAAGCTTTCTTT. It encodes CAFSGSGTEAFF. The variable domain in full, with the rest retrieved from reference TRBV30 and TRBJ1-1, is SQTIHQWPATLVQPVGSPLSLECTVEGTSNPNLYWYRQAAGRGLQLLFYSVGIGQISSEVPQNLSASRPQDRQFILSSKKLLLSDSGFYLCAFSGSGTEAFFGQGTRLTVV.

The count of this clone is one. V and J are TRBV28 and TRBJ2-3, with 10 nucleotides matching TRBD2. Germline CDR1 MDHEN, CDR2 SYDVKM. The CDR3 totals 17 residues. Unmatched junction bases numbered 16, after V lost 6 bases and J lost 7 bases. DNA of the CDR3: TGTGCCAGCAGCATAAACAGGCTAGCGGGAGTTTTATATACGCAGTATTTT. It specifies CASSINRLAGVLYTQYF.

The chain recombines TRBV11-2 with TRBJ2-2, with 7 bases that match TRBD2. The V gene's germline CDR1 is SGHAT and CDR2 FQNNGV. This CDR3 has 17 amino acids. After removal of 1 base from V and 6 bases from J, the junction contained 11 bases not matched to a gene. CDR3 in DNA: TGTGCCAGCAGCTTAGGGTTAGAGCGGGGAGGTGCCGGGGAGCTGTTTTTT. Translated: CASSLGLERGGAGELFF.

This clone has a handful of counts. The chain employs TRBV25-1 and TRBJ2-1; D unresolved. Deletions cut 2 bases from V and 15 bases from J, with 5 bases between. CDR3 length equals 9 residues. Germline lookup yields CDR1 MGHDK and CDR2 SYGVNS. In DNA, the CDR3 is TGTGCCAGCAGTGAACCCCTGTTCTTC. It encodes CASSEPLFF.

The chain carries TRBV7-9 and TRBJ1-4; no reliable D call. In germline, CDR1 is SEHNR, CDR2 FQNEAQ (reference sequence). This CDR3 spans 15 amino acids. The V end was cut by 0 bases, the J end by 8 bases, with 13 bases between. The CDR3 nucleotides are TGTGCCAGCAGCTTAGCACGCACCATCGAGGAAAAACTGTTTTTT. Protein: CASSLARTIEEKLFF.

The chain couples TRBV21-1 to TRBJ2-4; TRBD1 was called by the table and not checked on the DNA. TRBV21-1 is deemed a pseudogene. The CDR3 has 17 amino acids. For the CDR3, the DNA is TGTGCCAGCAGGGGCAGGGGGCTCGGGGTAGCCAAAAACATTCAGTACTTC. This codes for CASRGRGLGVAKNIQYF.

The chain uses TRBV5-1 and TRBJ1-1; TRBD1 aligns across 8 bases. J gave up 7 bases and V 1 base, and 9 bases lay outside the gene matches. There are 15 residues in the CDR3. Germline V gene lookup returns CDR1 SGHRS and CDR2 YFSETQ. The CDR3 nucleotides are TGCGCCAGCAGCTTGATGTTGGAACAGGGGGGTGAAGCTTTCTTT. Translating it yields CASSLMLEQGGEAFF.

This rearrangement joins TRBV5-1 to TRBJ2-1; D perhaps matches TRBD2 (6 bases). V lost 4 bases, J lost 1 base, and 15 bases lay in between. CDR1 and CDR2 from the germline V gene are SGHRS and YFSETQ. This CDR3 spans 16 amino acids. CDR3 DNA sequence: TGCGCCAGCAGCCCTACCGCGGGGCGTTCCTACAATGAGCAGTTCTTC. Amino acid sequence: CASSPTAGRSYNEQFF.

This clone was counted once. The chain links TRBV18 to TRBJ2-5; 8 bases are shared with TRBD1. The CDR3 runs 15 residues. The trim removed 0 bases at V and 5 bases at J, leaving 5 bases unmatched. Germline V CDR1 and CDR2: KGHSH, LQKENI. The CDR3 bases are TGTGCCAGCTCACCACCCCAGGGGGCGGATGAGACCCAGTACTTC. Its protein product is CASSPPQGADETQYF.

This chain connects TRBV9 to TRBJ2-7; D might be TRBD2 (5 bases). The V gene's germline CDR1 is SGDLS and CDR2 YYNGEE. The germline V and J ends were trimmed by 4 bases and 3 bases, with 17 bases remaining between them. CDR3 length: 15 residues. CDR3 DNA: TGTGCCAGCAGCACCTCGGCGGGTCCAGGCTACGAGCAGTACTTC. It is translated as CASSTSAGPGYEQYF.

This clone was detected only once. The chain recombines TRBV21-1 with TRBJ2-7; whether TRBD2, the table's D call, matches the DNA was not checked. TRBV21-1 is labeled a pseudogene. This CDR3 is built from 15 residues. As DNA, the CDR3 is TGTGCCAGCAGCACGACTAGCCATCAGACCTACGAGCAGTACTTC. Amino acid sequence: CASSTTSHQTYEQYF.

The rearrangement links TRBV9 to TRBJ1-1; D might be TRBD1 (6 bases). The length of the CDR3 is 14 residues. Germline-derived CDR1 and CDR2 are SGDLS and YYNGEE. Trimming stripped 4 bases from V and 10 bases from J, with 20 bases between. The CDR3: CASSPRDNPTGAFF. As DNA, the CDR3 is TGTGCCAGCAGCCCTCGGGACAACCCTACGGGAGCTTTCTTT.

The chain links TRBV5-6 to TRBJ2-5; TRBD1 is a possible D gene (5 bases). Between the trimmed V and J ends, which lost 0 bases and 0 bases, there was a span of 9 bases. CDR3 length equals 15 residues. From germline, CDR1 is SGHDT and CDR2 YYEEEE. The CDR3 loop reads CASSLAVRDQETQYF. The CDR3 region has the DNA TGTGCCAGCAGCTTGGCAGTCAGGGACCAAGAGACCCAGTACTTC.

This chain links TRBV4-3 with TRBJ2-1, with 8 bases aligning to TRBD2. Germline CDR1 and CDR2: LGHNA and YSLEER. The V and J ends lost 0 bases and 5 bases, in that order; junction bases with no gene match: 9. The CDR3 loop spans 17 amino acids. In DNA, the CDR3 is TGCGCCAGCAGCCAAGACTTAGCGGGGTTCAAAAACAATGAGCAGTTCTTC. This encodes CASSQDLAGFKNNEQFF.

V and J are TRBV7-8 and TRBJ2-1, with D maybe TRBD1 (5 bases). The CDR3 is made up of 13 amino acids. Per the germline V gene, CDR1 is SGHVS and CDR2 is FQNEAQ. The V end lost 7 bases, the J end lost 6 bases, and 13 bases lay between the germline ends. The CDR3 sequence: CASITGSGNEQFF. Written as DNA, the CDR3 is TGTGCCAGCATCACAGGTTCCGGCAATGAGCAGTTCTTC.

The table lists this clone with a count of one. The gene calls are TRBV25-1 and TRBJ2-3, with a weak D call TRBD2 (6 bases). The CDR3 is 14 amino acids. The germline CDR1 and CDR2 sequences are MGHDK and SYGVNS. Trimming removed 4 bases at V and 2 bases at J, with 10 bases between. CDR3 DNA sequence: TGTGCCAGCAGTGTCGGAGGGGCCACAGATACGCAGTATTTT. It is translated as CASSVGGATDTQYF.

The chain recombines TRBV18 with TRBJ2-5; the D is unclear. Trimming cost V 3 bases and J 4 bases, with 15 bases left between them. Per the germline V gene, CDR1 is KGHSH and CDR2 is LQKENI. The CDR3 runs 15 residues. The CDR3: CASSPPGRVRETQYF. Written as DNA, the CDR3 is TGTGCCAGCTCACCCCCGGGTCGTGTGAGAGAGACCCAGTACTTC.

The V gene is TRBV6-5, the J gene TRBJ2-5; D is possibly TRBD2 (5 bases). The CDR3 consists of 15 residues. Per germline, CDR1 MNHEY and CDR2 SVGAGI. V was shortened by 5 bases and J by 5 bases, with 18 bases between the two germline ends. The CDR3 loop is CASSQTFRRGETQYF. In DNA, the CDR3 is TGTGCCAGCAGTCAAACTTTCCGACGAGGGGAGACCCAGTACTTC.

This chain links TRBV5-6 with TRBJ2-3, with a weak D call TRBD2 (6 bases). V lost 4 bases and J lost 4, with 19 bases in between. The CDR3 totals 16 residues. The germline V gene encodes CDR1 SGHDT and CDR2 YYEEEE. Written as DNA, the CDR3 is TGTGCCAGCAGCGCTTGGAGGGGAGCTGCTTCAGATACGCAGTATTTT. This codes for CASSAWRGAASDTQYF.

The V gene is TRBV7-2, the J gene TRBJ2-7, with 9 bases lining up with TRBD1. V was pared by 4 bases and J by 6 bases, with 10 bases of the junction left unmatched. Germline assignment: CDR1 SGHTA and CDR2 FQGNSA. The CDR3 length is 15 residues. The chain's CDR3 is CASSWSGGQGAEQYF. The CDR3 DNA reads as TGTGCCAGCAGCTGGTCTGGGGGACAGGGCGCCGAGCAGTACTTC.

V is TRBV4-3 and J is TRBJ2-7, with D maybe TRBD2 (6 bases). Deletions cut 0 bases from V and 0 bases from J, with 12 bases between. This CDR3 spans 16 amino acids. CDR1 and CDR2 (germline): LGHNA, YSLEER. CDR3 nucleotide sequence: TGCGCCAGCAGCCAAGACTGGCGGGGCTACTCCTACGAGCAGTACTTC. This encodes CASSQDWRGYSYEQYF.

V and J are TRBV6-4 and TRBJ2-2, with D perhaps TRBD2 (5 bases). The CDR3 has 14 residues. Germline assignment: CDR1 MRHNA and CDR2 SNTAGT. Deletions cut 4 bases from V and 6 bases from J, with 12 bases between. The CDR3 loop reads CASSVQTGAGELFF. In DNA, the CDR3 is TGTGCCAGCAGTGTCCAGACCGGGGCCGGGGAGCTGTTTTTT.

This clone has only a few counts. This chain joins TRBV11-2 and TRBJ2-1; 8 bases are shared with TRBD2. The V gene's germline CDR1 is SGHAT and CDR2 FQNNGV. This CDR3 has 15 residues. V was clipped by 3 bases and J by 2 bases; unmatched bases: 3. This CDR3 reads CASSLGSGAYNEQFF. For the CDR3, the DNA is TGTGCCAGCAGCTTGGGTAGCGGGGCCTACAATGAGCAGTTCTTC.

DNA for the CDR3: TGTGCCAGCCTAGGGAGCACCGGGGAGCTGTTTTTT. The encoded protein is CASLGSTGELFF. This sequence joins TRBV9 and TRBJ2-2, with TRBD2 as a possible D gene (5 bases). CDR3 length: 12 residues. V lost 7 bases and J lost 4, with 8 bases in between. Germline V gives CDR1 SGDLS, CDR2 YYNGEE.

The chain is built from TRBV19 and TRBJ1-2; TRBD1 matches 11 bases. Germline CDR1 and CDR2: LNHDA and SQIVND (reference sequence). V gave up 9 bases and J gave up 8 bases; unmatched junction bases: 11. The CDR3 runs to 14 residues. In DNA form, the CDR3 reads TGTGCCAGCTTTGATGGACAGGGGGCGTTCGGCTACACCTTC. Translating it yields CASFDGQGAFGYTF.

The chain employs TRBV11-2 and TRBJ1-6; D is undetermined. The CDR3 loop spans 15 amino acids. V lost 1 base, J lost 6 bases, and 10 bases lay in between. In germline, CDR1 is SGHAT, CDR2 FQNNGV. The CDR3 spells CASSLGGTSNSPLHF. CDR3 in DNA: TGTGCCAGCAGCTTAGGAGGCACCTCTAATTCACCCCTCCACTTT. Based on the CDR3 plus reference TRBV11-2 and TRBJ1-6, the full variable domain is EAGVAQSPRYKIIEKRQSVAFWCNPISGHATLYWYQQILGQGPKLLIQFQNNGVVDDSQLPKDRFSAERLKGVDSTLKIQPAKLEDSAVYLCASSLGGTSNSPLHFGNGTRLTVT.